One and the same sample provided the 4 T cell receptor beta chains below, sequenced in a study of beta chain features in type 1 diabetes. Study conclusions and caveats: People with Type 1 diabetes carried modestly yet significantly shorter TCRB CDR3s in all four CD4+ subsets.

The sequenced template was cDNA made from the entire isolated RNA. Sequencing was performed with immunoSEQ multiplex PCR; in TCRdb, only in-frame clones are kept and a portion is missing. Counted here are more than 250,000 clones, roughly 21% occurring once; the ten biggest clones make up around 0.029%. No antigens are known for them. Material: naive CD4+ T cells from blood. The receptors here all came from a woman aged 35 to 49 with type 1 diabetes.

The chain uses TRBV27 and TRBJ1-2; D perhaps matches TRBD1 (5 bases). V lost 6 bases to trimming and J lost 4 bases, with 15 bases between them. The CDR3 is 14 amino acids. Germline CDR1 and CDR2: MNHEY and SMNVEV (reference sequence). The CDR3 coding sequence is TGTGCCAGCAGCCGGGGGGAGTCCTTCTATGGCTACACCTTC. Translating gives CASSRGESFYGYTF.

V and J are TRBV19 and TRBJ1-5; D perhaps matches TRBD1 (5 bases). The CDR3 consists of 15 residues. CDR1 LNHDA and CDR2 SQIVND come from the germline V gene (reference sequence). V was clipped by 6 bases and J by 0 bases, with 12 bases between them. CDR3 nucleotide sequence: TGTGCCAGTAGCCGGACATCTAATAGCAATCAGCCCCAGCATTTT. Translating gives CASSRTSNSNQPQHF.

For this clone: At one end, the junction sequence differs from germline, possibly due to a read error. The chain couples TRBV29-1 to TRBJ2-3; D call uncertain. This CDR3 spans 13 amino acids. Germline assignment: CDR1 SQVTM and CDR2 ANQGSEA. The CDR3: CSDESSSTDTQYF. CDR3 nucleotide sequence: TGCAGCGATGAAAGCTCCTCCACAGATACGCAGTATTTT.

The CDR3 bases are TGTGCCAGCAGCGAGGATTCTAACTATGGCTACACCTTC. This encodes CASSEDSNYGYTF. V and J are TRBV7-3 and TRBJ1-2; D remains ambiguous. Trimming stripped 5 bases from V and 0 bases from J, with 7 bases between. Germline V CDR1 and CDR2: SGHTA, FQGTGA. CDR3 length: 13 residues.